These 21 T cell receptor beta chains originate from one sample sequenced in a study of cytomegalovirus exposure and HLA in healthy donors. Amplification used 60 Vbeta primers and 13 Jbeta primers. Clones were sequenced by immunoSEQ multiplex PCR, and TCRdb holds only the in-frame ones, with some missing. The data show 180,000 or so clones, around 79% seen once. The sequenced sample consisted of PBMCs. These receptors were obtained from a man in his fifties in good health and CMV-seropositive.

The J gene is TRBJ2-3, the V gene TRBV5-1, with TRBD2 matching 12 bases. Per the germline V gene, CDR1 is SGHRS and CDR2 is YFSETQ. V was pared by 3 bases and J by 6 bases, with 8 bases of the junction left unmatched. The CDR3 extends over 16 amino acids. This CDR3 reads CASSSGLAGPMDTQYF. The CDR3, as DNA: TGCGCCAGCAGCTCGGGACTAGCGGGCCCAATGGATACGCAGTATTTT.

The V call is TRBV4-2, the J call TRBJ1-6, with 8 bases fitting TRBD1. CDR3 length equals 15 residues. Germline V gene sequence: CDR1 LGHNA, CDR2 YNFKEQ. The V and J ends lost 0 bases and 10 bases, in that order; junction bases with no gene match: 5. CDR3 DNA: TGTGCCAGCAGCCAAGATCTCAGGGGGCAATCACCCCTCCACTTT. It is translated as CASSQDLRGQSPLHF.

The chain has TRBV5-5 and TRBJ2-4; possibly TRBD2 for D (7 bases). The CDR3 runs 14 residues. Germline lookup yields CDR1 SGHKS and CDR2 YYEKEE (reference sequence). Trimming left V 6 bases short and J 7 bases short, with 17 bases between. The chain's CDR3 is CASTPPGGGNIQYF. The CDR3, as DNA: TGTGCCAGCACCCCCCCGGGGGGCGGGAACATTCAGTACTTC.

The chain recombines TRBV10-1 with TRBJ1-6, with TRBD1 identical over 9 bases. The V gene's germline CDR1 is WNHNN and CDR2 SYGVQD (reference sequence). J gave up 10 bases and V 5 bases, and 6 bases lay outside the gene matches. The CDR3 contains 14 residues. In nucleotides, the CDR3 is TGCGCCAGCAGTCCGGACAGGGGATACTCACCCCTCCACTTT. Its protein product is CASSPDRGYSPLHF.

The rearrangement uses TRBV5-1 and TRBJ2-1; 11 bases agree with TRBD2. J gave up 12 bases and V 3 bases, and 14 bases lay outside the gene matches. The CDR3 extends over 16 amino acids. Per the germline V gene, CDR1 is SGHRS and CDR2 is YFSETQ. Here the CDR3 reads CASSSTSGVGAGGQFF. For the CDR3, the DNA is TGCGCCAGCAGCTCGACTAGCGGGGTAGGGGCGGGTGGGCAGTTCTTC. Full variable domain (outside the CDR3, taken from reference TRBV5-1 and TRBJ2-1): KAGVTQTPRYLIKTRGQQVTLSCSPISGHRSVSWYQQTPGQGLQFLFEYFSETQRNKGNFPGRFSGRQFSNSRSEMNVSTLELGDSALYLCASSSTSGVGAGGQFFGPGTRLTVL.

This clone was detected only once. The rearrangement uses TRBV5-1 and TRBJ2-3; tentative D call: TRBD2 (7 bases). The V and J ends lost 3 bases and 4 bases respectively, with 12 bases between them. The CDR3 contains 14 residues. Per the germline V gene, CDR1 is SGHRS and CDR2 is YFSETQ. The CDR3 reads CASSWEGGSDTQYF. In DNA, the CDR3 is TGCGCCAGCAGCTGGGAGGGGGGCTCAGATACGCAGTATTTT.

J is TRBJ1-5 and V is TRBV4-1; D is uncertain. CDR3 size: 15 residues. V was clipped by 2 bases and J by 4 bases, with 12 bases between them. Germline V CDR1 and CDR2: MGHRA, YSYEKL. In DNA form, the CDR3 reads TGCGCCAGCAGCCAATACTACGGAGGAAATCAGCCCCAGCATTTT. It codes for CASSQYYGGNQPQHF.

The gene calls are TRBV4-3 and TRBJ2-2; D might be TRBD2 (5 bases). The CDR3 spans 13 residues. Trimming took off 6 bases at V and 6 bases at J, with 11 bases between the two ends. Germline CDR1 is LGHNA and CDR2 is YSLEER. CDR3 sequence (DNA): TGCGCCAGCAGGGGAGCGCTGCCCGGGGAGCTGTTTTTT. Translation: CASRGALPGELFF.

The rearrangement links TRBV5-6 to TRBJ1-1; the D gene is possibly TRBD1 (6 bases). Trimming removed 4 bases from V and 0 bases from J, with 10 bases in between. This CDR3 region has 14 residues. Germline lookup yields CDR1 SGHDT and CDR2 YYEEEE. CDR3 region: CASSKYRVNTEAFF. CDR3 bases: TGTGCCAGCAGCAAATACAGGGTGAACACTGAAGCTTTCTTT.

This clone has only one observation. The same CDR3 arises from other DNA sequences in this sample as well. The rearrangement links TRBV5-1 to TRBJ2-1; 12 bases are a match to TRBD1. The CDR3 length is 15 residues. Germline assignment: CDR1 SGHRS and CDR2 YFSETQ. Trimming at V came to 5 bases and at J to 7 bases, leaving 7 bases not matched to a gene. DNA of the CDR3: TGCGCCAGCAGTGGAGGGACAGGGGGCCTTAATGAGCAGTTCTTC. It specifies CASSGGTGGLNEQFF.

This sequence joins TRBV19 and TRBJ2-2, with 10 bases lining up with TRBD1. Germline V gives CDR1 LNHDA, CDR2 SQIVND (reference sequence). This CDR3 has 15 amino acids. Trimming at V came to 9 bases and at J to 4 bases, leaving 8 bases not matched to a gene. The CDR3 DNA follows: TGTGCCAGCGGAGGGACAGGGGTGGGCACCGGGGAGCTGTTTTTT. Its translation is CASGGTGVGTGELFF.

The CDR3 DNA follows: TGTGCCAGCAGCTTGGGTCGAGGAGCTAACTATGGCTACACCTTC. It specifies CASSLGRGANYGYTF. This sequence joins TRBV11-2 and TRBJ1-2, with unresolved D. CDR1 and CDR2 (germline): SGHAT, FQNNGV. This CDR3 comprises 15 residues. V was pared by 3 bases and J by 0 bases, with 11 bases between.

The chain is built from TRBV7-9 and TRBJ1-1, with 8 bases lining up with TRBD1. The V gene end was trimmed by 4 bases and the J gene end by 5 bases; junction bases not matched to a gene: 3. Germline V CDR1 and CDR2: SEHNR, FQNEAQ (reference sequence). The CDR3 extends over 13 amino acids. Here the CDR3 DNA reads TGTGCCAGCAGCTCCGGACAGGGTACTGAAGCTTTCTTT. As protein: CASSSGQGTEAFF.

The rearrangement joins TRBV7-6 to TRBJ2-2; 10 bases are a match to TRBD2. CDR1 SGHVS and CDR2 FNYEAQ come from the germline V gene. This CDR3 is 16 amino acids long. The V gene end was trimmed by 5 bases and the J gene end by 6 bases; junction bases not matched to a gene: 9. This CDR3 is CASSKRGLAGAGELFF. CDR3 sequence (DNA): TGTGCCAGCAGCAAGAGAGGCCTAGCGGGGGCCGGGGAGCTGTTTTTT. The full variable domain, rest sourced from reference TRBV7-6 and TRBJ2-2, is GAGVSQSPRYKVTKRGQDVALRCDPISGHVSLYWYRQALGQGPEFLTYFNYEAQQDKSGLPNDRFSAERPEGSISTLTIQRTEQRDSAMYRCASSKRGLAGAGELFFGEGSRLTVL.

The rearrangement uses TRBV5-4 and TRBJ2-7; TRBD2 agrees at 7 bases. Germline trimming cut 2 bases from V and 3 bases from J; bases unmatched to any gene: 5. Germline V gene sequence: CDR1 SGHNT, CDR2 YYREEE (reference sequence). This CDR3 comprises 14 residues. CDR3 protein: CASSFGLDSYEQYV. For the CDR3, the DNA is TGTGCCAGCAGCTTTGGACTAGACAGCTACGAGCAGTACGTC.

The chain recombines TRBV7-9 with TRBJ1-2; no clear D gene. V was clipped by 1 base and J by 0 bases, with 12 bases between them. The CDR3 length is 16 residues. Germline CDR1 reads SEHNR; CDR2 reads FQNEAQ (reference sequence). The CDR3 region has the DNA TGTGCCAGCAGCTTAGGAGGGCTCGGAGCTAACTATGGCTACACCTTC. Protein product: CASSLGGLGANYGYTF.

This clone was counted a few times. V and J are TRBV2 and TRBJ1-1; D gene uncertain. V was clipped by 4 bases and J by 7 bases, with 13 bases between them. The germline gives CDR1 SNHLY, CDR2 FYNNEI. The CDR3 has 13 amino acids. The CDR3 bases are TGTGCCAGCAGTGGAGGGAAAGGGAGTGAAGCTTTCTTT. Translated, it gives CASSGGKGSEAFF.

Only a few counts were recorded for this clone. The CDR3 loop reads CASSRGTGNNQPQHF. The CDR3 coding sequence is TGTGCCAGCAGTAGAGGGACAGGGAACAATCAGCCCCAGCATTTT. The chain has TRBV2 and TRBJ1-5, with 9 bases lining up with TRBD1. The CDR3 loop spans 15 amino acids. Germline V lookup: CDR1 SNHLY, CDR2 FYNNEI. V was clipped by 5 bases and J by 3 bases; unmatched bases: 5.

The V call is TRBV14, the J call TRBJ1-2; D might be TRBD1 (5 bases). This CDR3 is 16 amino acids long. Germline loops: CDR1 SGHDN, CDR2 FVKESK. Trimming stripped 1 base from V and 4 bases from J, with 16 bases between. The CDR3 here is CASSQAQGLSLYGYTF. DNA for the CDR3: TGTGCCAGCAGCCAAGCTCAGGGACTGAGCCTCTATGGCTACACCTTC. Full variable domain (remainder filled in from reference TRBV14 and TRBJ1-2): EAGVTQFPSHSVIEKGQTVTLRCDPISGHDNLYWYRRVMGKEIKFLLHFVKESKQDESGMPNNRFLAERTGGTYSTLKVQPAELEDSGVYFCASSQAQGLSLYGYTFGSGTRLTVV.

This rearrangement joins TRBV25-1 to TRBJ2-3; the D is unclear. Germline values: CDR1 MGHDK, CDR2 SYGVNS. The CDR3 spans 12 residues. The germline V and J ends were trimmed by 4 bases and 3 bases, with 5 bases remaining between them. The CDR3 loop reads CASSVGTDTQYF. The CDR3 DNA follows: TGTGCCAGCAGTGTCGGGACAGATACGCAGTATTTT.

The genes are TRBV5-6 and TRBJ1-5, with 8 bases lining up with TRBD1. Germline trimming cut 2 bases from V and 5 bases from J; bases unmatched to any gene: 3. The germline V gene encodes CDR1 SGHDT and CDR2 YYEEEE. The CDR3 is made up of 14 amino acids. The CDR3 DNA sequence: TGTGCCAGCAGCTTAGGACAGGGCTATCAGCCCCAGCATTTT. Translating it yields CASSLGQGYQPQHF.